The rows below give T cell receptor beta chains drawn from one sample of a study of T cell responses to AZD1222 COVID-19 vaccine. Method: immunoSEQ multiplex PCR; TCRdb's copy keeps in-frame clones and lacks some. The profile shows over 100,000 clones, just over 85% of them singletons. The sample consisted of peripheral blood, taken on day 0 of AZD1222 vaccination. The receptor set was obtained from an adult in good health. The CDR3 runs from the conserved cysteine through the conserved F or W. The order of the fields is CDR3 protein, CDR3 DNA, D gene, J gene, V gene. D genes are given only for firm matches.

CASSQDPISLRQGGRDTEAFF	TGTGCCAGCAGCCAAGATCCCATTTCTCTACGACAGGGGGGTCGAGACACTGAAGCTTTCTTT	TRBD1	TRBJ1-1	TRBV3-1/TRBV3-2
CASSEAGLGQLVGYTF	TGTGCCAGCAGTGAAGCGGGGCTGGGCCAACTGGTCGGCTACACCTTC	NA	TRBJ1-2	TRBV6-1
CASIPGGNTEAFF	TGTGCCAGCATTCCTGGGGGGAACACTGAAGCTTTCTTT	NA	TRBJ1-1	TRBV28
CASSTPASGPGYTF	TGTGCCAGCAGTACCCCGGCATCTGGACCTGGCTACACCTTC	NA	TRBJ1-2	TRBV28
CASSYLGGSSGANVLTF	TGTGCCAGCAGCTATCTGGGGGGGTCTTCTGGGGCCAACGTCCTGACTTTC	TRBD2	TRBJ2-6	TRBV6-2/TRBV6-3
CASSIGQSSGNTIYF	TGTGCCAGTAGTATAGGACAGAGCTCTGGAAACACCATATATTTT	NA	TRBJ1-3	TRBV19
CAWRGAGGEAFF	TGTGCCTGGAGAGGCGCCGGGGGTGAAGCTTTCTTT	NA	TRBJ1-1	TRBV30
CASSGDTGYTEAFF	TGCGCCAGCAGTGGGGATACAGGATACACTGAAGCTTTCTTT	NA	TRBJ1-1	TRBV10-1
CATSDPMNRNTGELFF	TGTGCCACCAGTGATCCCATGAACAGGAACACCGGGGAGCTGTTTTTT	NA	TRBJ2-2	TRBV24-1
CASSFGRTGGVMTDTQYF	TGTGCCAGCAGTTTTGGGAGAACAGGGGGAGTAATGACAGATACGCAGTATTTT	TRBD1	TRBJ2-3	TRBV28
CASSLFQGGTEAFF	TGTGCCAGCAGCTTATTCCAGGGAGGAACTGAAGCTTTCTTT	NA	TRBJ1-1	TRBV7-2
CASSGRTSGDQPQHF	TGTGCCAGCAGTGGACGAACTTCGGGGGATCAGCCCCAGCATTTT	NA	TRBJ1-5	TRBV25-1
CATQGYPNQPQHF	TGTGCCACTCAGGGATACCCCAATCAGCCCCAGCATTTT	NA	TRBJ1-5	TRBV6-6
CASSVGFGDSYSNQPQHF	TGTGCCAGCAGCGTAGGGTTTGGGGACAGCTATAGCAATCAGCCCCAGCATTTT	TRBD1	TRBJ1-5	TRBV9
CASSGVSTGGAYYGYTF	TGTGCCAGCAGCGGCGTGTCAACAGGGGGCGCCTACTATGGCTACACCTTC	TRBD1	TRBJ1-2	TRBV9
CASSSRGVSGNTIYF	TGTGCCAGCAGTTCCCGGGGCGTCTCAGGAAACACCATATATTTT	NA	TRBJ1-3	TRBV27
CASSGRDQGFWANVLTF	TGTGCCAGCAGTGGCCGGGACCAGGGGTTTTGGGCCAACGTCCTGACTTTC	NA	TRBJ2-6	TRBV6-1
CASSQGEAYGYTF	TGTGCCAGCAGCCAAGGAGAGGCCTATGGCTACACCTTC	NA	TRBJ1-2	TRBV14
CASSLGRQYGYTF	TGTGCCAGCAGCTTAGGCCGTCAGTATGGCTACACCTTC	NA	TRBJ1-2	TRBV7-2
CASRGSTMTGGQQPQHF	TGTGCCAGCAGGGGGTCCACCATGACAGGGGGCCAGCAGCCCCAGCATTTT	TRBD1	TRBJ1-5	TRBV27
CASSPQSGQGNEQFF	TGTGCCAGCTCACCTCAAAGTGGACAGGGCAATGAGCAGTTCTTC	TRBD1	TRBJ2-1	TRBV18
CASSLALEGSYGYTF	TGTGCCAGCAGCTTGGCGTTAGAAGGGAGCTATGGCTACACCTTC	NA	TRBJ1-2	TRBV5-6
CASSDEAGGPYEQYF	TGTGCCAGTAGCGATGAGGCGGGGGGCCCCTACGAGCAGTACTTC	TRBD2	TRBJ2-7	TRBV19
CASSYSVLGEQYF	TGTGCCAGCAGTTACTCGGTCCTGGGGGAGCAGTACTTC	NA	TRBJ2-7	TRBV6-5
CASSPLAGATDTQYF	TGTGCCAGCTCACCCCTAGCGGGGGCCACAGATACGCAGTATTTT	TRBD2	TRBJ2-3	TRBV18
CASSFYSTGNYGYTF	TGTGCCAGCAGTTTCTACTCGACAGGCAACTATGGCTACACCTTC	NA	TRBJ1-2	TRBV28